Listed below are T cell receptor beta chains from one sample, sequenced in a study of cytomegalovirus exposure and HLA in healthy donors. The method was immunoSEQ multiplex PCR; TCRdb's version includes in-frame clones alone and lacks a portion of them. The data hold some 120,000 clones, with 75% to 80% observed a single time. Sequencing used PBMCs. These receptors all come from a woman aged 40 to 55 in good health and CMV-seronegative. The conserved cysteine and the conserved F or W are not part of the CDR3 here. A D gene is named only where the DNA matches it firmly.

TRBV13,TRBD1,ASSQRQGAYEQY
TRBV10-3,TRBD2,AISVEREMTDTQY
TRBV4-2,.,ASSQESGAASTNEKLF
TRBV7-2,.,ASSPNRETQY
TRBV28,.,ASGIPGLRNTEAF
TRBV6-5,TRBD1,ASSYPHRGRAYEQY
TRBV19,TRBD2,ASSLAGVVTQY
TRBV5-1,TRBD2,ASSLTSASYEQY
TRBV14,.,ASSQTLRRPIAAKNSQY
TRBV7-9,.,SSSLWGREQY
TRBV29-1,TRBD2,SVGCRGVSTGELF
TRBV27,.,ASSLSSPTDTQY
TRBV27,TRBD2,ASSSGTSGRPYEQY
TRBV6-6,TRBD1,ASSYTDRAVNGYT
TRBV11-2,.,ASSPTGIWANEKLF
TRBV7-2,TRBD1,ASSLEGGRGYT
TRBV28,.,ASSLSEEGANGLT
TRBV27,.,ASSFSGYYGYT
TRBV5-1,TRBD2,ASSTGLAGGGEQF
TRBV21-1,.,ASSKEPSGRERSNEQF
TRBV6-5,TRBD1,ASSSQGLANTGELF
TRBV5-1,.,ASSPISSGTGELF
TRBV6-5,.,ASSYSTASYYEQY
TRBV6-5,.,ASSYWGGGMNTEAF
TRBV5-4,.,ASRRSGVYNEQF
TRBV6-5,.,ASSYAGIPYEQY
TRBV5-6,TRBD2,ASSLRGTSGGNTQY
TRBV27,TRBD1,ASSPGTGGYNQPQH
TRBV11-2,TRBD1,ASSRFSGTDNSPLH
TRBV7-8,.,ASSLRQGLEDPEKLF
TRBV28,TRBD1,ASSLRQGAAGELF
TRBV18,.,ASSPRTTGIGNTEAF
TRBV9,.,ASSPTTVEKTQY
TRBV6-1,.,ASSEVGRGEQY
TRBV25-1,.,ASSPGAGANVLT